Ten or more counts support the clone carrying this T cell receptor (beta chain). The antigen remains undetermined. This entry belongs to a study of T cell repertoires in cytomegalovirus infection. General study results and limits: People with CMV and the relevant HLA were identified by cumulative public TCR beta family frequency.

The V gene lost 5 bases and the J gene lost 5 bases, with 13 bases spanning the gap. Germline loops: CDR1 SGHTA, CDR2 FQGNSA. The CDR3 has 13 residues. A single record per CDR3 protein comes from TCRdb applying MiXCR to the reads. The data contain fewer than 200,000 distinct CDR3 sequences, approximately 14% of them seen just once; the ten biggest clones take up 27%. This chain links TRBV7-2 with TRBJ2-7; D may be TRBD2 (6 bases). Input material: PBMCs. The sequence was obtained from a human donor in good health (CMV status not recorded). Some clones in this sample may be carry-over from other donors' samples. CDR3 residues: CASSTGTSNEQYF. CDR3 nucleotides: TGTGCCAGCAGCACCGGGACTTCGAACGAGCAGTACTTC.